This entry features one T cell receptor beta chain sequence. The entirety of the isolated RNA underwent reverse transcription, so expressed TCRB transcripts were sequenced. Clones were read by immunoSEQ multiplex PCR, and TCRdb kept only the in-frame ones, dropping some. The sample consists of approximately 340,000 clones, over 12% of them appearing once. The record originates from a study of beta chain features in type 1 diabetes. The sequencing input was naive CD4+ T cells from blood. This TCR came from a woman aged 18-29 years in good health.

The CDR3 region is CASSLPRSYNEQFF. CDR3 bases: TGCGCCAGCAGCCTCCCTCGGTCCTACAATGAGCAGTTCTTC. V usage is TRBV5-1 and J usage is TRBJ2-1; D not certain. This CDR3 is 14 amino acids long. V gave up 4 bases and J gave up 1 base, with 9 bases separating them. Germline V CDR1 and CDR2: SGHRS, YFSETQ.